This is a list of T cell receptor beta chains from one sample in a study of CD8 T cells in Susac syndrome. TCRdb called the immunoSEQ multiplex PCR reads again in MiXCR, with one record for every CDR3 protein. Of 100,000 to 150,000 distinct CDR3 sequences in the sample, around 94% are singletons; the top ten hold 0.065% to 0.09%. The sample comprised CD4+ T cells from PBMCs. These receptors all stem from a human donor in good health. Both conserved end residues are trimmed from each CDR3. Each record gives: D gene, V gene, J gene, CDR3 length, CDR3 protein. The D gene is left open where the match is weak.

D: -; V: TRBV12-3/TRBV12-4; J: TRBJ1-1; length: 10; CDR3: ASRQGFTEAF
D: -; V: TRBV7-9; J: TRBJ2-3; length: 16; CDR3: ASSTPKGSGSITDTQY
D: TRBD2; V: TRBV3-1; J: TRBJ2-1; length: 15; CDR3: ASSQSTRRGTYNEQF
D: TRBD2; V: TRBV9; J: TRBJ2-3; length: 15; CDR3: ASSVMGGLAGADTQY
D: TRBD2; V: TRBV5-1; J: TRBJ2-5; length: 15; CDR3: ASSLTPTQRGWETQY
D: TRBD2; V: TRBV10-3; J: TRBJ2-7; length: 15; CDR3: AISESGLAANLVEQY
D: -; V: TRBV2; J: TRBJ2-1; length: 14; CDR3: ASSEAGSRGYNEQF
D: TRBD1; V: TRBV11-2; J: TRBJ2-5; length: 14; CDR3: ASSPGQDRGGETQY
D: -; V: TRBV21-1; J: TRBJ2-5; length: 17; CDR3: ASSKDVSFRDSSQETQY
D: TRBD2; V: TRBV12-3/TRBV12-4; J: TRBJ2-7; length: 16; CDR3: ASSPSGRTHFSSYEQY
D: -; V: TRBV29-1; J: TRBJ1-3; length: 9; CDR3: SGDFGNTIY
D: TRBD2; V: TRBV12-3/TRBV12-4; J: TRBJ2-5; length: 12; CDR3: ASSLNGRRETQY
D: TRBD1; V: TRBV29-1; J: TRBJ2-2; length: 13; CDR3: SVATGTGVTGELF
D: -; V: TRBV3-1; J: TRBJ1-3; length: 12; CDR3: ASSLGTVGNTIY
D: TRBD2; V: TRBV4-1; J: TRBJ2-7; length: 14; CDR3: ASSQLSGMASYEQY
D: -; V: TRBV6-6; J: TRBJ1-1; length: 11; CDR3: ASSKSQNTEAF
D: -; V: TRBV7-2; J: TRBJ2-7; length: 10; CDR3: ASSLVTSEQY
D: -; V: TRBV4-2; J: TRBJ1-4; length: 14; CDR3: ASSHDGPRNNEKLF
D: TRBD1; V: TRBV19; J: TRBJ2-1; length: 12; CDR3: ASGGQGRDNEQF
D: -; V: TRBV7-9; J: TRBJ1-3; length: 14; CDR3: ASSLGGSLSGNTIY
D: TRBD2; V: TRBV20-1; J: TRBJ2-2; length: 12; CDR3: SARVAGVAGELF
D: TRBD2; V: TRBV7-2; J: TRBJ2-3; length: 14; CDR3: ASSLLFRGGTDTQY
D: TRBD2; V: TRBV2; J: TRBJ2-1; length: 13; CDR3: ASSVLAGDYNEQF
D: TRBD2; V: TRBV27; J: TRBJ2-7; length: 15; CDR3: ASSLYSGRAASYEQY
D: TRBD1; V: TRBV29-1; J: TRBJ2-6; length: 16; CDR3: SVLGSDRVISGANVLT
D: -; V: TRBV5-4; J: TRBJ1-2; length: 13; CDR3: ASSPALGSGYGYT
D: TRBD1; V: TRBV5-1; J: TRBJ2-7; length: 13; CDR3: ASSLGTGLYYEQY
D: TRBD2; V: TRBV20-1; J: TRBJ2-5; length: 13; CDR3: SASPTSGYQETQY
D: TRBD1; V: TRBV29-1; J: TRBJ2-7; length: 11; CDR3: SGQGVEPIEQY
D: -; V: TRBV5-6; J: TRBJ2-2; length: 13; CDR3: ASIPYGRNTGELF
D: -; V: TRBV7-2; J: TRBJ1-4; length: 13; CDR3: ASSPLGHPNEKLF
D: -; V: TRBV7-9; J: TRBJ2-5; length: 12; CDR3: ASSLGTAQETQY
D: -; V: TRBV2; J: TRBJ2-7; length: 11; CDR3: ASRPGRTYEQY
D: TRBD2; V: TRBV30; J: TRBJ2-3; length: 12; CDR3: AHGRLAGTDTQY
D: -; V: TRBV5-1; J: TRBJ2-1; length: 14; CDR3: ASSLAPGSNYNEQF
D: TRBD2; V: TRBV6-5; J: TRBJ2-1; length: 14; CDR3: ASSYSELAGGNEQF